The 25 T cell receptor beta chains presented below share a single source sample, sequenced in a study of STAT5B mutations in CD4+ large granular lymphocyte leukemia. Data came from immunoSEQ multiplex PCR; TCRdb stores just in-frame clones and leaves some out. Here the sample spans about 21,000 clones, 70% being singletons. Sequences were obtained from CD4+ T cells from blood buffy coats. These receptors were taken from a human donor in good health.

This chain uses TRBV28 with TRBJ1-4, with 9 bases identical to TRBD1. Trimming took 5 bases from V and 8 from J; bases not matched to a gene: 9. The CDR3 extends over 15 amino acids. Germline V CDR1 and CDR2: MDHEN, SYDVKM. CDR3 protein: CASSGPGQGREKLFF. The CDR3 region has the DNA TGTGCCAGCAGTGGTCCGGGACAGGGACGCGAAAAACTGTTTTTT.

This sequence joins TRBV5-8 and TRBJ2-4; D is possibly TRBD1 or TRBD2 (5 bases each). With 1 base removed from V and 9 bases from J, the gap between germline ends came to 14 bases. The CDR3 is 14 residues long. The germline gives CDR1 SGHTS, CDR2 YDEGEE. The CDR3 DNA is TGTGCCAGCAGCTTGAGGTGGGACCGGGTCATTCAGTACTTC. This sequence encodes CASSLRWDRVIQYF.

This clone was recorded only once. The V and J genes are TRBV6-1 and TRBJ2-7; tentatively, D is TRBD2 (5 bases). CDR3 length: 13 amino acids. V was clipped by 7 bases and J by 0 bases, with 10 bases between them. Germline lookup yields CDR1 MNHNS and CDR2 SASEGT. CDR3 amino acids: CASNRRSSYEQYF. CDR3 bases: TGTGCCAGCAATCGGAGGTCCTCCTACGAGCAGTACTTC.

The CDR3 nucleotides read TGTGCCAGCTCCTTCACCGTGGGACAGGGGTACAATGAGCAGTTCTTC. This translates into CASSFTVGQGYNEQFF. The rearrangement links TRBV18 to TRBJ2-1; the match to TRBD1 covers 10 bases. This CDR3 is built from 16 residues. The germline V gene encodes CDR1 KGHSH and CDR2 LQKENI. With 6 bases clipped from V and 4 bases from J, the junction kept 9 bases outside the gene matches. Full variable domain (missing parts from reference TRBV18 and TRBJ2-1): NAGVMQNPRHLVRRRGQEARLRCSPMKGHSHVYWYRQLPEEGLKFMVYLQKENIIDESGMPKERFSAEFPKEGPSILRIQQVVRGDSAAYFCASSFTVGQGYNEQFFGPGTRLTVL.

In DNA form, the CDR3 reads TGTGCCAGCAAGCGACAGGGTAGCAATCAGCCCCAGCATTTT. It specifies CASKRQGSNQPQHF. The genes are TRBV6-1 and TRBJ1-5; TRBD1 matches 7 bases. V lost 7 bases, J lost 0 bases, and 3 bases stayed unmatched. Germline CDR1 and CDR2: MNHNS and SASEGT. The CDR3 covers 14 residues.

This chain uses TRBV4-3 with TRBJ2-1, with 8 bases that match TRBD2. This CDR3 is built from 17 residues. The trim removed 0 bases at V and 0 bases at J, leaving 4 bases unmatched. Germline values: CDR1 LGHNA, CDR2 YSLEER. CDR3 in amino acids: CASSQDLGTSSYNEQFF. CDR3 coding DNA: TGCGCCAGCAGCCAAGATCTCGGGACTAGCTCCTACAATGAGCAGTTCTTC.

This chain links TRBV11-2 with TRBJ2-5; D not certain. CDR1 is SGHAT, CDR2 FQNNGV, per germline. The CDR3 is made up of 12 amino acids. Trimming cost V 1 base and J 5 bases, with 5 bases left between them. Here the CDR3 reads CASSLGFETQYF. The CDR3 coding sequence is TGTGCCAGCAGCTTAGGCTTCGAGACCCAGTACTTC. The full variable domain, with the rest looked up from reference TRBV11-2 and TRBJ2-5, is EAGVAQSPRYKIIEKRQSVAFWCNPISGHATLYWYQQILGQGPKLLIQFQNNGVVDDSQLPKDRFSAERLKGVDSTLKIQPAKLEDSAVYLCASSLGFETQYFGPGTRLLVL.

The CDR3 loop reads CASSLAWTVNYGYTF. The CDR3 DNA reads TGTGCCAGCAGCTTAGCGTGGACGGTTAACTATGGCTACACCTTC. This chain joins TRBV7-2 and TRBJ1-2; no clear D. CDR1 and CDR2 (germline): SGHTA, FQGNSA. V lost 0 bases, J lost 1 base, and 9 bases lay in between. The CDR3 sequence is 15 residues long.

The rearrangement joins TRBV4-1 to TRBJ2-7; TRBD2 aligns across 8 bases. V lost 1 base and J lost 6; bases outside the gene matches: 8. CDR3 length: 15 residues. Germline V lookup: CDR1 MGHRA, CDR2 YSYEKL. CDR3 nucleotide sequence: TGCGCCAGCAGCCAAGTTTACGGGGGGGCCCGCGAGCAGTACTTC. Translation gives CASSQVYGGAREQYF.

The chain has TRBV30 and TRBJ1-1; no reliable D call. Per the germline V gene, CDR1 is GTSNPN and CDR2 is SVGIG (reference sequence). This CDR3 region has 13 residues. With 2 bases removed from V and 1 base from J, the gap between germline ends came to 8 bases. CDR3 region: CAWSQAPNTEAFF. The DNA of the CDR3 is TGTGCCTGGAGTCAGGCCCCGAACACTGAAGCTTTCTTT.

This chain uses TRBV5-8 with TRBJ1-1; D possibly corresponds to TRBD1 (5 bases). Germline CDR1 SGHTS, CDR2 YDEGEE. V was shortened by 5 bases and J by 1 base, with 15 bases between the two germline ends. CDR3 length: 15 residues. Written as DNA, the CDR3 is TGTGCCAGCAGTTCCGGGACTCCTGAGAACACTGAAGCTTTCTTT. Protein product: CASSSGTPENTEAFF. Using reference TRBV5-8 and TRBJ1-1 for the parts outside the CDR3, the full variable domain is EAGVTQSPTHLIKTRGQQATLRCSPISGHTSVYWYQQALGLGLQFLLWYDEGEERNRGNFPPRFSGRQFPNYSSELNVNALELEDSALYLCASSSGTPENTEAFFGQGTRLTVV.

V and J are TRBV18 and TRBJ2-7, with D possibly TRBD2 on 6 matching bases. Germline-derived CDR1 and CDR2 are KGHSH and LQKENI. This CDR3 is built from 13 residues. V was trimmed by 1 base and J by 6 bases, leaving 10 bases between them. CDR3 in DNA: TGTGCCAGCTCACCACGAGTGGGAGGCGAGCAGTACTTC. Amino acids: CASSPRVGGEQYF.

The V and J genes are TRBV19 and TRBJ2-7; 7 positions agree with TRBD1. The germline V gene has CDR1 LNHDA and CDR2 SQIVND (reference sequence). There are 15 residues in the CDR3. V dropped 2 bases and J dropped 2; count of bases not matched to a gene: 6. The CDR3 DNA follows: TGTGCCAGTAGTATATATGGGACAGCCGCCTACGAGCAGTACTTC. It encodes CASSIYGTAAYEQYF.

The V and J genes are TRBV5-4 and TRBJ2-5, with 12 nucleotides matching TRBD2. V gave up 4 bases and J gave up 5 bases; unmatched junction bases: 9. The CDR3 length is 16 residues. CDR1 SGHNT and CDR2 YYREEE come from the germline V gene (reference sequence). CDR3 loop: CASSPRPSGGAETQYF. CDR3 bases: TGTGCCAGCAGCCCACGGCCTAGCGGGGGGGCGGAGACCCAGTACTTC.

The V and J genes are TRBV7-9 and TRBJ1-2; D might be TRBD1 (6 bases). This CDR3 is built from 13 residues. Germline assignment: CDR1 SEHNR and CDR2 FQNEAQ (reference sequence). Trimming shortened V by 5 bases and J by 12 bases, and 19 bases separated the two germline ends. CDR3 sequence: CASSPQGLGVDTF. The CDR3 coding sequence is TGTGCCAGCAGCCCCCAGGGGTTAGGAGTCGACACCTTC. The entire variable domain, with the rest obtained from reference TRBV7-9 and TRBJ1-2, is as follows: DTGVSQNPRHKITKRGQNVTFRCDPISEHNRLYWYRQTLGQGPEFLTYFQNEAQLEKSRLLSDRFSAERPKGSFSTLEIQRTEQGDSAMYLCASSPQGLGVDTFGSGTRLTVV.

The chain carries TRBV10-1 and TRBJ2-7, with 13 bases identical to TRBD2. In germline, CDR1 is WNHNN, CDR2 SYGVQD (reference sequence). Trimming removed 6 bases from V and 4 bases from J; junction bases left unmatched: 9. This CDR3 has 16 residues. CDR3 nucleotides: TGCGCCAGCAGGGAACGGACTAGCGGGAGCGGATACGAGCAGTACTTC. Translating it yields CASRERTSGSGYEQYF.

This clone occurred once. This rearrangement joins TRBV5-4 to TRBJ2-5; perhaps D is TRBD1 or TRBD2 (7 bases each). Germline loops: CDR1 SGHNT, CDR2 YYREEE (reference sequence). CDR3 length: 17 residues. V dropped 7 bases and J dropped 7 bases, with 29 bases sitting between them. The CDR3 DNA reads as TGTGCCAGCCGGGGGGACCCAATTCCAGGGGGGATCGGGACCCAGTACTTC. It is translated as CASRGDPIPGGIGTQYF.

The chain combines TRBV6-1 with TRBJ2-5; TRBD2 matches 8 bases. CDR3 size: 17 residues. V dropped 0 bases and J dropped 5; count of bases not matched to a gene: 11. Germline V gives CDR1 MNHNS, CDR2 SASEGT. In nucleotides, the CDR3 is TGTGCCAGCAGTGAAGCGCCGGCGGGGACTAGGGGGGAGACCCAGTACTTC. Its translation: CASSEAPAGTRGETQYF.

In this sample, this clone turned up a few times. The chain recombines TRBV6-5 with TRBJ2-1, with 8 positions matching TRBD2. The CDR3 has 11 amino acids. CDR1 and CDR2 from the germline V gene are MNHEY and SVGAGI. Germline trimming cut 6 bases from V and 10 bases from J; bases unmatched to any gene: 2. The CDR3 nucleotides read TGTGCCAGCAGGGGACTAGACGAGCAGTTCTTC. Encoded protein: CASRGLDEQFF.

The V call is TRBV15, the J call TRBJ1-2, with D tentatively TRBD1 (5 bases). The CDR3 has 15 residues. The V and J ends lost 1 base and 2 bases respectively, with 11 bases between them. Per the germline V gene, CDR1 is LNHNV and CDR2 is YYDKDF (reference sequence). CDR3 sequence reads: CATSRAGRLNYGYTF. The CDR3 DNA sequence: TGTGCCACCAGCAGAGCGGGACGGTTGAACTATGGCTACACCTTC.

This clone has a handful of counts. This chain links TRBV9 with TRBJ1-1; a possible D gene is TRBD1 (6 bases). Trimming took off 1 base at V and 2 bases at J, with 12 bases between the two ends. The CDR3 runs 15 residues. The germline V gene encodes CDR1 SGDLS and CDR2 YYNGEE. CDR3 in amino acids: CASSVPTGVNTEAFF. The CDR3, as DNA: TGTGCCAGCAGCGTACCGACAGGCGTAAACACTGAAGCTTTCTTT. Full variable domain (missing parts from reference TRBV9 and TRBJ1-1): DSGVTQTPKHLITATGQRVTLRCSPRSGDLSVYWYQQSLDQGLQFLIQYYNGEERAKGNILERFSAQQFPDLHSELNLSSLELGDSALYFCASSVPTGVNTEAFFGQGTRLTVV.

The gene calls are TRBV2 and TRBJ1-2, with D possibly matching TRBD1 (6 bases). The CDR3 is 14 residues long. Germline V lookup: CDR1 SNHLY, CDR2 FYNNEI. V dropped 6 bases and J dropped 2 bases, with 13 bases sitting between them. The CDR3 spells CASRDRLFNYGYTF. CDR3 in DNA: TGTGCCAGCAGGGACAGACTTTTCAACTATGGCTACACCTTC.

The V and J genes are TRBV11-3 and TRBJ2-7, with D perhaps assigned TRBD1 or TRBD2 (5 bases each). The CDR3 spans 13 residues. In germline, CDR1 is SGHNT, CDR2 YENEEA. Trimming cost V 5 bases and J 5 bases, with 13 bases left between them. CDR3 in amino acids: CASSPGVGHEQYF. As DNA, the CDR3 is TGTGCCAGCAGCCCCGGGGTGGGGCACGAGCAGTACTTC.

The J gene is TRBJ1-3, the V gene TRBV27; D gene ambiguous. The germline V gene has CDR1 MNHEY and CDR2 SMNVEV (reference sequence). V dropped 6 bases and J dropped 4 bases, with 10 bases sitting between them. CDR3 length: 13 amino acids. CDR3 sequence (DNA): TGTGCCAGCAGGGAGGGAGGCGGAAACACCATATATTTT. Residues: CASREGGGNTIYF.

The chain employs TRBV19 and TRBJ2-7; perhaps TRBD1 as D (5 bases). V was trimmed by 2 bases and J by 2 bases, leaving 13 bases between them. Germline V gene lookup returns CDR1 LNHDA and CDR2 SQIVND (reference sequence). This CDR3 comprises 15 residues. The chain's CDR3 is CASSINGASTYEQYF. DNA for the CDR3: TGTGCCAGTAGTATAAATGGGGCTTCGACCTACGAGCAGTACTTC.